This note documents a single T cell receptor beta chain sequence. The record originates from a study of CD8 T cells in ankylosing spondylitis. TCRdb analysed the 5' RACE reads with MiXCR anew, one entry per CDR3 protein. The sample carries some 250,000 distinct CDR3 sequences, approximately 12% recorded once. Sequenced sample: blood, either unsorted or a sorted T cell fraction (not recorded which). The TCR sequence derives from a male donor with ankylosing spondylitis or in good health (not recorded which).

Written as DNA, the CDR3 is TGCGCCAGCAGCCTGAGGGGGCTTTACAATGAGCAGTTCTTC. It specifies CASSLRGLYNEQFF. The chain links TRBV4-1 to TRBJ2-1, with TRBD1 matching over 7 bases. CDR1 is MGHRA, CDR2 YSYEKL, per germline. V shed 4 bases, J shed 4 bases, and the junction held 4 bases outside the gene matches. The CDR3 is 14 residues long.